One and the same sample provided the 15 T cell receptor beta chains below, sequenced in a study of shared clonotypes between healthy human individuals. The protocol was immunoSEQ multiplex PCR, while the TCRdb copy is restricted to in-frame clones and leaves out a portion. The table includes 2 million to 2.5 million clones, approximately 94% detected once. Sequenced input: naive CD4+ T cells sorted from blood. As to subset: CD45RA+ positively selected. These receptors all come from a man aged 18 to 29 in good health.

Worth noting for this clone: Other DNA sequences in the same sample also yield this CDR3. The genes are TRBV7-3 and TRBJ2-1, with D possibly TRBD2 on 7 matching bases. V was trimmed by 1 base and J by 10 bases, leaving 8 bases between them. There are 12 residues in the CDR3. CDR1 is SGHTA and CDR2 is FQGTGA in the germline V gene. The CDR3 nucleotides read TGTGCCAGCAGCTTAAGCGGGGGCGAGCAGTTCTTC. Its translation is CASSLSGGEQFF.

This chain joins TRBV28 and TRBJ2-5; 8 nucleotides agree with TRBD1. This CDR3 spans 15 amino acids. Germline V CDR1 and CDR2: MDHEN, SYDVKM. J gave up 5 bases and V 3 bases, and 8 bases lay outside the gene matches. CDR3: CASSFPGQGVETQYF. In DNA form, the CDR3 reads TGTGCCAGCAGTTTCCCCGGACAGGGCGTGGAGACCCAGTACTTC.

This clone was picked up a small number of times. Other DNA sequences in the sample encode the same CDR3. V and J are TRBV5-1 and TRBJ1-5, with a possible D match to TRBD1 (5 bases). V dropped 0 bases and J dropped 0 bases, with 7 bases sitting between them. This CDR3 region has 15 residues. CDR1 SGHRS and CDR2 YFSETQ come from the germline V gene. CDR3 in amino acids: CASSLGGVSNQPQHF. CDR3 DNA: TGCGCCAGCAGCTTGGGAGGGGTTAGCAATCAGCCCCAGCATTTT.

A word on this clone: This same CDR3 is encoded by further DNA sequences in the sample. The chain couples TRBV18 to TRBJ2-7, with 8 nucleotides matching TRBD1. The length of the CDR3 is 12 residues. The germline CDR1 and CDR2 sequences are KGHSH and LQKENI. Trimming at V came to 4 bases and at J to 7 bases, leaving 3 bases not matched to a gene. CDR3 DNA: TGTGCCAGCTCACTACAGGGGGATGAGCAGTACTTC. Translation gives CASSLQGDEQYF.

Worth noting for this clone: Different DNA sequences within this sample yield the same CDR3. The chain is built from TRBV10-3 and TRBJ1-1; D gene unclear. V gave up 6 bases and J gave up 5 bases, with 7 bases separating them. CDR3 size: 11 residues. The germline CDR1 and CDR2 sequences are ENHRY and SYGVKD. Here the CDR3 reads CAISAGTEAFF. DNA of the CDR3: TGTGCCATCAGCGCGGGGACTGAAGCTTTCTTT.

V and J are TRBV2 and TRBJ2-3; 7 bases are shared with TRBD2. In germline, CDR1 is SNHLY, CDR2 FYNNEI. This CDR3 has 15 residues. V lost 6 bases and J lost 0; bases outside the gene matches: 6. CDR3 protein: CASRLLAYSTDTQYF. In DNA, the CDR3 is TGTGCCAGCAGACTACTAGCGTACAGCACAGATACGCAGTATTTT. Filled out from reference TRBV2 and TRBJ2-3, the complete variable domain reads EPEVTQTPSHQVTQMGQEVILRCVPISNHLYFYWYRQILGQKVEFLVSFYNNEISEKSEIFDDQFSVERPDGSNFTLKIRSTKLEDSAMYFCASRLLAYSTDTQYFGPGTRLTVL.

This clone came up a few times. The chain is built from TRBV7-8 and TRBJ1-6, with D unresolved. Per germline, CDR1 SGHVS and CDR2 FQNEAQ. Deletions cut 3 bases from V and 8 bases from J, with 5 bases between. The CDR3 has 12 amino acids. CDR3 nucleotides: TGTGCCAGCAGCTTTAGTGATTCACCCCTCCACTTT. This gives the protein CASSFSDSPLHF.

The chain is built from TRBV29-1 and TRBJ2-1; the match to TRBD2 covers 7 bases. In germline, CDR1 is SQVTM, CDR2 ANQGSEA. Unmatched junction bases numbered 9, after V lost 4 bases and J lost 6 bases. The CDR3 totals 14 residues. The CDR3 DNA reads as TGCAGCGTTGCGGTTTTCGGGGGGAGCAATGAGCAGTTCTTC. Amino acids: CSVAVFGGSNEQFF.

J is TRBJ1-1 and V is TRBV7-9; TRBD1 matches at 9 bases. Germline V gives CDR1 SEHNR, CDR2 FQNEAQ (reference sequence). Losses at the gene ends were 5 bases for V and 4 bases for J; bases not matched to a gene: 5. CDR3 length: 14 amino acids. CDR3 residues: CASSAGQGFTEAFF. CDR3 coding DNA: TGTGCCAGCAGCGCGGGACAGGGATTCACTGAAGCTTTCTTT.

The V and J genes are TRBV6-1 and TRBJ2-7, with TRBD1 identical over 7 bases. In germline, CDR1 is MNHNS, CDR2 SASEGT. CDR3 length equals 15 residues. The V gene end was trimmed by 5 bases and the J gene end by 7 bases; junction bases not matched to a gene: 14. CDR3 coding DNA: TGTGCCAGCAGTCCTGCCCCCGAGGGGGCGGAGGAGCAGTACTTC. Translated: CASSPAPEGAEEQYF.

The chain couples TRBV18 to TRBJ1-3; D call uncertain. The CDR3 runs to 12 residues. Looked up from germline, CDR1 is KGHSH and CDR2 is LQKENI. Trimming cost V 5 bases and J 0 bases, with 2 bases left between them. In DNA form, the CDR3 reads TGTGCCAGCTCATTCTCTGGAAACACCATATATTTT. Its protein product is CASSFSGNTIYF. Using reference TRBV18 and TRBJ1-3 for the parts outside the CDR3, the full variable domain is NAGVMQNPRHLVRRRGQEARLRCSPMKGHSHVYWYRQLPEEGLKFMVYLQKENIIDESGMPKERFSAEFPKEGPSILRIQQVVRGDSAAYFCASSFSGNTIYFGEGSWLTVV.

The rearrangement links TRBV6-1 to TRBJ2-5; no definite D call. The germline CDR1 and CDR2 sequences are MNHNS and SASEGT. Trimming stripped 8 bases from V and 0 bases from J, with 10 bases between. There are 13 residues in the CDR3. As DNA, the CDR3 is TGTGCCAGCGGCCACCGAAACCAAGAGACCCAGTACTTC. Amino acid sequence: CASGHRNQETQYF.

This clone was picked up one time. The CDR3 nucleotides are TGTGCCATCAGTGGTGATTTCTACGAGCAGTACTTC. Translated: CAISGDFYEQYF. This chain connects TRBV10-3 to TRBJ2-7; D is ambiguous. Germline CDR1 reads ENHRY; CDR2 reads SYGVKD. This CDR3 has 12 amino acids. Between the trimmed V and J ends, which lost 4 bases and 3 bases, there was a span of 7 bases.

Only one count was recorded for this clone. The V and J genes are TRBV6-6 and TRBJ1-2, with 10 bases lining up with TRBD1. The CDR3 contains 16 residues. Germline loops: CDR1 MNHNY, CDR2 SVGAGI (reference sequence). J was trimmed by 5 bases and V by 0 bases; bases with no gene match: 6. The CDR3 DNA follows: TGTGCCAGCAGTTACTCGGGGGACAGGGGTGGATATGGCTACACCTTC. Residues: CASSYSGDRGGYGYTF.

This clone was recorded once. The rearrangement links TRBV7-2 to TRBJ1-2; perhaps TRBD1 as D (5 bases). Germline-derived CDR1 and CDR2 are SGHTA and FQGNSA. V was pared by 5 bases and J by 6 bases, with 16 bases between. The CDR3 loop spans 14 amino acids. CDR3 region: CASSPGIASDGYTF. CDR3 nucleotides: TGTGCCAGCAGCCCAGGGATAGCCTCCGATGGCTACACCTTC.